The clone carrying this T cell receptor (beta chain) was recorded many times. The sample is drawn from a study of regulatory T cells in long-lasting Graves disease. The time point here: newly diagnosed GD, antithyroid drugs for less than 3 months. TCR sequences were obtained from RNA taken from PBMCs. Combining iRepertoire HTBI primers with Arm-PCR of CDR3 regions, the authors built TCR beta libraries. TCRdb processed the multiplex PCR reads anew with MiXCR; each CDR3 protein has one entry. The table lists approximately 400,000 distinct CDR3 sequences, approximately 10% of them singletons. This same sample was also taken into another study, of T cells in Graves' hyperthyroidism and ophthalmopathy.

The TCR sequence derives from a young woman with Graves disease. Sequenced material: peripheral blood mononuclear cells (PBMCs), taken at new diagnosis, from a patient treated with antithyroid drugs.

The DNA for the CDR3 is TGTGCCAGCAGCGTAGGGGGAACAGGGGGCATTAGTAATGAGCAGTTCTTC. As protein: CASSVGGTGGISNEQFF. This chain links TRBV9 with TRBJ2-1; TRBD1 matches 9 bases. Trimming removed 0 bases from V and 7 bases from J; junction bases left unmatched: 11. Germline V lookup: CDR1 SGDLS, CDR2 YYNGEE. CDR3 length: 17 amino acids.